The entry below gives a single T cell receptor (beta chain) sequence along with its context. The sample originates from a study of shared clonotypes between healthy human individuals. V shed 6 bases and J 8 bases; nucleotides not matched to a gene: 12. This CDR3 spans 15 amino acids. From germline, CDR1 is WNHNN and CDR2 SYGVQD (reference sequence). Profiled with immunoSEQ multiplex PCR; TCRdb holds only in-frame clones, not every one. Of millions of clones listed, around 94% are singletons. Donors included only healthy HIV-negative adults lacking recent acute infections or vaccinations. The clonotype comes from a man younger than 35 in good health. The sequencing sample was made of naive CD4+ T cells sorted from blood. Subset meaning: CD45RA+ positively selected. The rearrangement uses TRBV10-1 and TRBJ2-1; 8 nucleotides align to TRBD1. CDR3 sequence (DNA): TGCGCCAGCAGGAGGACAGGGAAGAATTCAGATGAGCAGTTCTTC. It yields the protein CASRRTGKNSDEQFF.